The 22 T cell receptor beta chains below come from one sample, sequenced in a study of Ad26.COV2.S vaccination and SARS-CoV-2 variants. Repertoires were generated with immunoSEQ multiplex PCR, while TCRdb's copy carries only in-frame clones and drops some. This table holds more than 350,000 clones, 75% to 95% found once. Treatment: around 19 received Ad26.COV2.S at low or high dose, single or two shots; 5 received placebo; per-sample allocation not given. At day 63 after the first vaccine or placebo injection, samples were drawn. The material was peripheral blood, obtained in a trial of Ad26.COV2.S vaccine versus placebo. The receptors come from a person aged 18-65 years who received the Ad26.COV2.S COVID-19 vaccine or a placebo.

The V gene is TRBV5-4, the J gene TRBJ1-1, with TRBD1 matching over 9 bases. V shed 0 bases and J 9 bases; nucleotides not matched to a gene: 12. Germline V lookup: CDR1 SGHNT, CDR2 YYREEE (reference sequence). The CDR3 has 16 amino acids. CDR3 DNA: TGTGCCAGCAGCTTGGCCCCCGGGACAGGGAGGGGGAAAGCTTTCTTT. Amino acid sequence: CASSLAPGTGRGKAFF.

The chain has TRBV18 and TRBJ1-1; the D is unclear. V lost 3 bases, J lost 1 base, and 6 bases lay in between. This CDR3 region has 13 residues. Germline lookup yields CDR1 KGHSH and CDR2 LQKENI. The CDR3 coding sequence is TGTGCCAGCTCACCTCATCCGAACACTGAAGCTTTCTTT. Its protein is CASSPHPNTEAFF.

This chain uses TRBV5-4 with TRBJ2-7; 10 nucleotides line up with TRBD1. Trimming cost V 4 bases and J 2 bases; bases outside gene matches: 3. CDR3 length: 14 residues. CDR1 SGHNT and CDR2 YYREEE come from the germline V gene (reference sequence). This CDR3 reads CASSSGQGAYEQYF. Here the CDR3 DNA reads TGTGCCAGCAGCAGCGGACAGGGGGCCTACGAGCAGTACTTC.

The chain links TRBV13 to TRBJ2-3; TRBD2 matches at 7 bases. The V segment lost 3 bases and the J segment 6 bases; nucleotides outside the gene matches: 9. The CDR3 contains 15 residues. The germline CDR1 and CDR2 sequences are PRHDT and FYEKMQ (reference sequence). The chain's CDR3 is CASSFGAGVYDTQYF. CDR3 coding DNA: TGTGCCAGCAGCTTCGGCGCGGGAGTATATGATACGCAGTATTTT.

On this clone itself: Other DNA variants within this sample encode the same CDR3. This chain links TRBV9 with TRBJ2-1; 7 nucleotides line up with TRBD2. V lost 2 bases to trimming and J lost 1 base; unmatched junction nucleotides: 3. CDR3 length equals 15 residues. Germline-derived CDR1 and CDR2 are SGDLS and YYNGEE. DNA for the CDR3: TGTGCCAGCAGCGTCGGTAGCGGGTCCTACAATGAGCAGTTCTTC. Translating gives CASSVGSGSYNEQFF.

The genes are TRBV27 and TRBJ2-1, with 8 bases lining up with TRBD2. J was trimmed by 8 bases and V by 3 bases; bases with no gene match: 6. The CDR3 contains 14 residues. Germline CDR1 and CDR2: MNHEY and SMNVEV (reference sequence). The CDR3 loop reads CASSFSGSGDEQFF. For the CDR3, the DNA is TGTGCCAGCAGTTTCAGCGGGAGTGGAGATGAGCAGTTCTTC.

This chain uses TRBV18 with TRBJ2-7; the match to TRBD2 covers 11 bases. The J segment lost 2 bases and the V segment lost 2 bases, leaving 2 bases of the junction unmatched. The CDR3 has 15 residues. Germline-derived CDR1 and CDR2 are KGHSH and LQKENI. CDR3 nucleotides: TGTGCCAGCTCACCAATGGGACTAGCGGCCTACGAGCAGTACTTC. As protein: CASSPMGLAAYEQYF.

The CDR3 sequence: CASSPPSVGEQYF. CDR3 DNA sequence: TGTGCCAGCAGCCCGCCTAGCGTCGGCGAGCAGTACTTC. The chain carries TRBV7-9 and TRBJ2-7, with D maybe TRBD2 (6 bases). The CDR3 is 13 residues long. Germline V CDR1 and CDR2: SEHNR, FQNEAQ (reference sequence). V was shortened by 5 bases and J by 6 bases, with 14 bases between the two germline ends.

This clone has only one observation. The chain carries TRBV4-3 and TRBJ2-2, with D possibly being TRBD1 (6 bases). Between the trimmed V and J ends, which lost 3 bases and 7 bases, there was a span of 15 bases. Germline-derived CDR1 and CDR2 are LGHNA and YSLEER. The CDR3 totals 15 residues. The CDR3 DNA reads TGCGCCAGCAGCCACTACCCAGGGGAAGACGGGGAGCTGTTTTTT. Translating it yields CASSHYPGEDGELFF.

The chain uses TRBV11-2 and TRBJ2-7; 8 bases line up with TRBD2. The CDR3 consists of 17 residues. V lost 0 bases and J lost 4; bases outside the gene matches: 11. Germline lookup yields CDR1 SGHAT and CDR2 FQNNGV. The CDR3 loop reads CASSLEGFGAGVYEQYF. In nucleotides, the CDR3 is TGTGCCAGCAGCTTAGAAGGCTTTGGAGCGGGAGTATACGAGCAGTACTTC.

This chain links TRBV5-1 with TRBJ2-7, with 9 bases lining up with TRBD1. The CDR3 has 14 amino acids. J gave up 6 bases and V 2 bases, and 6 bases lay outside the gene matches. Germline CDR1 is SGHRS and CDR2 is YFSETQ. CDR3 coding DNA: TGCGCCAGCAGCTTACCGGGACAGGGTTCCGAGCAGTACTTC. Protein sequence: CASSLPGQGSEQYF.

This clone occurred a few times. V gene TRBV5-1 combines with J gene TRBJ1-1; 8 positions match TRBD1. CDR1 is SGHRS, CDR2 YFSETQ, per germline. This CDR3 has 15 residues. Trimming removed 3 bases from V and 4 bases from J; junction bases left unmatched: 8. This CDR3 is CASSSWDRTRTEAFF. The CDR3 coding sequence is TGCGCCAGCAGCTCCTGGGACAGGACTCGCACTGAAGCTTTCTTT.

The chain uses TRBV28 and TRBJ2-7, with 8 bases that match TRBD2. With V trimmed by 5 bases and J by 3 bases, 6 bases remained unmatched. The germline V gene has CDR1 MDHEN and CDR2 SYDVKM. The CDR3 is 14 amino acids. CDR3 protein: CASSRVSGSYEQYF. The CDR3 nucleotides are TGTGCCAGCAGTCGGGTAAGCGGGAGCTACGAGCAGTACTTC. The full variable domain, with the rest looked up from reference TRBV28 and TRBJ2-7, is DVKVTQSSRYLVKRTGEKVFLECVQDMDHENMFWYRQDPGLGLRLIYFSYDVKMKEKGDIPEGYSVSREKKERFSLILESASTNQTSMYLCASSRVSGSYEQYFGPGTRLTVT.

The rearrangement joins TRBV5-4 to TRBJ2-7; D perhaps matches TRBD1 (6 bases). Germline V gene lookup returns CDR1 SGHNT and CDR2 YYREEE (reference sequence). Trimming pared 0 bases from V and 6 bases from J, leaving 19 bases between. The CDR3 contains 16 residues. The CDR3 sequence is CASSLDRSGATVEQYF. The CDR3 nucleotides are TGTGCCAGCAGCTTGGATCGGTCAGGGGCAACGGTCGAGCAGTACTTC. Filled out from reference TRBV5-4 and TRBJ2-7, the complete variable domain reads ETGVTQSPTHLIKTRGQQVTLRCSSQSGHNTVSWYQQALGQGPQFIFQYYREEENGRGNFPPRFSGLQFPNYSSELNVNALELDDSALYLCASSLDRSGATVEQYFGPGTRLTVT.

The gene calls are TRBV7-2 and TRBJ2-7, with 11 bases lining up with TRBD2. The CDR3 loop spans 18 amino acids. Trimming at V came to 2 bases and at J to 5 bases, leaving 14 bases not matched to a gene. The germline V gene encodes CDR1 SGHTA and CDR2 FQGNSA. CDR3 region: CASSLLVLAGGPRNEQYF. The CDR3, as DNA: TGTGCCAGCAGCTTATTGGTCCTAGCGGGAGGCCCTCGGAACGAGCAGTACTTC.

The chain is built from TRBV30 and TRBJ1-6; no firm D call. The CDR3 length is 14 residues. V was shortened by 3 bases and J by 5 bases, with 11 bases between the two germline ends. Germline values: CDR1 GTSNPN, CDR2 SVGIG (reference sequence). The CDR3 loop reads CAWSRIADNSPLHF. CDR3 sequence (DNA): TGTGCCTGGAGCCGTATAGCAGATAATTCACCCCTCCACTTT. The full variable domain, its missing parts supplied by reference TRBV30 and TRBJ1-6, is SQTIHQWPATLVQPVGSPLSLECTVEGTSNPNLYWYRQAAGRGLQLLFYSVGIGQISSEVPQNLSASRPQDRQFILSSKKLLLSDSGFYLCAWSRIADNSPLHFGNGTRLTVT.

The genes are TRBV28 and TRBJ2-7; D not certain. The CDR3 runs to 13 residues. Germline lookup yields CDR1 MDHEN and CDR2 SYDVKM. Trimming took 5 bases from V and 0 from J, leaving 8 bases between them. CDR3 sequence (DNA): TGTGCCAGCAGTCTTGGTCCCTCCTACGAGCAGTACTTC. This encodes CASSLGPSYEQYF. The variable domain in full, with the rest retrieved from reference TRBV28 and TRBJ2-7, is DVKVTQSSRYLVKRTGEKVFLECVQDMDHENMFWYRQDPGLGLRLIYFSYDVKMKEKGDIPEGYSVSREKKERFSLILESASTNQTSMYLCASSLGPSYEQYFGPGTRLTVT.

This clone was picked up one time. J is TRBJ2-5 and V is TRBV29-1, with D possibly TRBD2 on 6 matching bases. The CDR3 consists of 14 residues. In germline, CDR1 is SQVTM, CDR2 ANQGSEA. Deletions cut 1 base from V and 4 bases from J, with 13 bases between. The CDR3 DNA reads as TGCAGCGTTGAAGTGCGCGGGGAAGGAGAGACCCAGTACTTC. As protein: CSVEVRGEGETQYF.

The genes are TRBV18 and TRBJ2-1, with 8 bases that match TRBD2. CDR3 length: 13 residues. CDR1 is KGHSH, CDR2 LQKENI, per germline. With 4 bases clipped from V and 5 bases from J, the junction kept 1 base outside the gene matches. The CDR3 nucleotides read TGTGCCAGCTCACTACTAGCGGACAATGAGCAGTTCTTC. Translation: CASSLLADNEQFF.

The rearrangement joins TRBV5-5 to TRBJ1-6, with D tentatively TRBD1 (6 bases). The CDR3 has 15 residues. Germline CDR1 SGHKS, CDR2 YYEKEE (reference sequence). With 6 bases removed from V and 8 bases from J, the gap between germline ends came to 18 bases. CDR3 DNA sequence: TGTGCCAGCATGTTTGGGGGCGTAGGAGATTCACCCCTCCACTTT. It specifies CASMFGGVGDSPLHF.

The J gene is TRBJ2-5, the V gene TRBV12-3 or TRBV12-4; 7 positions agree with TRBD1. This CDR3 is 13 amino acids long. Trimming at V came to 7 bases and at J to 3 bases, leaving 5 bases not matched to a gene. CDR3 sequence reads: CASTDDREETQYF. The DNA of the CDR3 is TGTGCCAGCACCGATGACAGGGAAGAGACCCAGTACTTC.

The J gene is TRBJ1-4, the V gene TRBV7-2; D gene uncertain. Germline-derived CDR1 and CDR2 are SGHTA and FQGNSA. CDR3 length: 15 residues. V was shortened by 1 base and J by 3 bases, with 9 bases between the two germline ends. CDR3 coding DNA: TGTGCCAGCAGCTTAGGTGCGGCCGCTAATGAAAAACTGTTTTTT. Amino acids: CASSLGAAANEKLFF.